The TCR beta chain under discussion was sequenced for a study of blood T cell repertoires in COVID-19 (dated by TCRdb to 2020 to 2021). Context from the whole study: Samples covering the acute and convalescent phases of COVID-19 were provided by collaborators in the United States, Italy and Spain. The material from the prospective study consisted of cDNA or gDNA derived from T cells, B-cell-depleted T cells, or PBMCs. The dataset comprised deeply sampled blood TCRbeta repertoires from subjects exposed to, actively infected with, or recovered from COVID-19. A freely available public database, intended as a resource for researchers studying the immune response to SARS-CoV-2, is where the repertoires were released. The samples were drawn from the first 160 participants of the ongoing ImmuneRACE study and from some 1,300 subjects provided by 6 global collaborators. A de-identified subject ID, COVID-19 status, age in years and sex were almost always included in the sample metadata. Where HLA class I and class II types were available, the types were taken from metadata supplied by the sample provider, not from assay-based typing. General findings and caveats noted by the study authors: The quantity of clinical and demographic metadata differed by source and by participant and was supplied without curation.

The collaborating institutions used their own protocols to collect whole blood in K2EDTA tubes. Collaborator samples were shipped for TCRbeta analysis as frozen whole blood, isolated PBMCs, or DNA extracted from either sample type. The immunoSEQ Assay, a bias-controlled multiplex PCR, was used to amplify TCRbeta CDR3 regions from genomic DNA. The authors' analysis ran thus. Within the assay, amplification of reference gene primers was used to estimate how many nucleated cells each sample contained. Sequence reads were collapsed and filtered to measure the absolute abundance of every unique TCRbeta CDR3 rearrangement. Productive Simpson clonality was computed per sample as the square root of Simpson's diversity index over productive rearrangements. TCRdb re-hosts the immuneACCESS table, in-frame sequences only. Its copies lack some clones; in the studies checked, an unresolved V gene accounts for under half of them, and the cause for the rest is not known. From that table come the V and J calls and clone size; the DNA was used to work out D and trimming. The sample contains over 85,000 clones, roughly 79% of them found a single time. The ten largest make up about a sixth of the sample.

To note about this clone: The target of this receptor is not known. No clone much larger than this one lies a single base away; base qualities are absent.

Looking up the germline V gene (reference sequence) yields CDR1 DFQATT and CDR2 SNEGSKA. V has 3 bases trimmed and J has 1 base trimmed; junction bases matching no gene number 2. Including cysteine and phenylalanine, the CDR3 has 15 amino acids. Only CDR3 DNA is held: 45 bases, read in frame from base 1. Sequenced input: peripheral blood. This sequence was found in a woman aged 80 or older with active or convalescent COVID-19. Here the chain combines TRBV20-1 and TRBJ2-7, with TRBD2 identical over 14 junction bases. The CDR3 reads CSASRLAGGSYEQYF. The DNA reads TGCAGTGCTAGTAGACTAGCGGGAGGGTCCTACGAGCAGTACTTC.